Below, 3 T cell receptor beta chains from the same sample are listed, as sequenced in a study of T cells in Graves' hyperthyroidism and ophthalmopathy. RNA transcripts were the template for amplifying TCR beta CDR3 regions. The HTBI set primed first-round TCR CDR3 RT-PCR. TCRdb reprocessed the multiplex PCR reads via MiXCR and lists one record per CDR3 protein. The table includes under 750,000 distinct CDR3 sequences, about 19% detected once. Sequencing input: blood. The source is a woman aged 45-59 years with Graves' hyperthyroidism that later progressed to Graves' ophthalmopathy.

In its sample, this clonotype was seen once. J is TRBJ2-2 and V is TRBV24-1; the match to TRBD1 covers 7 bases. V lost 9 bases to trimming and J lost 4 bases; unmatched junction nucleotides: 7. CDR3 length: 14 residues. Germline V lookup: CDR1 KGHDR, CDR2 SFDVKD. CDR3 loop: CATGDRPGTGELFF. The CDR3 DNA follows: TGTGCCACCGGGGACAGACCGGGCACCGGGGAGCTGTTTTTT.

This sequence joins TRBV20-1 and TRBJ2-3; 14 bases line up with TRBD2. Germline V gives CDR1 DFQATT, CDR2 SNEGSKA (reference sequence). The CDR3 runs 15 residues. The V gene end was trimmed by 4 bases and the J gene end by 5 bases; junction bases not matched to a gene: 5. CDR3 in amino acids: CSAKTSGGVLDTQYF. In nucleotides, the CDR3 is TGCAGTGCTAAGACTAGCGGGGGGGTACTAGATACGCAGTATTTT.

This clonotype was seen more than once but under ten times. This chain links TRBV15 with TRBJ1-4, with D unresolved. There are 14 residues in the CDR3. V dropped 1 base and J dropped 5 bases, with 8 bases sitting between them. Looked up from germline, CDR1 is LNHNV and CDR2 is YYDKDF (reference sequence). The DNA for the CDR3 is TGTGCCACCAGCAGAGGTGGCAAGAATGAAAAACTGTTTTTT. Protein product: CATSRGGKNEKLFF.